A selection of T cell receptor beta chains follows, all from one sample in a study of T-cell reconstitution after alpha-beta-depleted transplantation in children. MiXCR was run by TCRdb on the PCR reads, yielding one entry per CDR3 protein. The data contain more than 400,000 distinct CDR3 sequences, roughly 11% of them singletons. Sequencing used PBMCs, mostly from graft donor cells, obtained 180 days after TCRalphabeta/CD19-depleted stem cell transplant. Receptor source: a female patient aged 2 to 10 who had a stem cell transplant for aplastic anemia, so the T cells may come from the graft donor. CDR3s include the opening cysteine and the closing phenylalanine or tryptophan. The D gene is left open where the match is weak. A clone size is listed for some rows: how often the clone was seen (once, few, many), or a class if it is expanded.

CDR3,DNA,V,J,D,size
CSVAQYNEQFF,TGCAGCGTGGCCCAGTACAATGAGCAGTTCTTC,TRBV29-1,TRBJ2-1,-,-
CASSESGRGADTQYF,TGTGCCAGCAGCGAGAGTGGGAGAGGAGCAGATACGCAGTATTTT,TRBV12-3/TRBV12-4,TRBJ2-3,-,-
CSASSGANVLTF,TGCAGCGCGAGCTCTGGGGCCAACGTCCTGACTTTC,TRBV29-1,TRBJ2-6,-,few
CSARWQILAKNIQYF,TGCAGTGCTAGATGGCAGATTCTAGCCAAAAACATTCAGTACTTC,TRBV20-1,TRBJ2-4,-,-
CASSHRDREWNTEAFF,TGTGCCAGCAGCCACCGGGACAGGGAATGGAACACTGAAGCTTTCTTT,TRBV7-9,TRBJ1-1,TRBD1,few
CASAVPVQRESYNEQFF,TGTGCCAGCGCCGTCCCGGTACAGCGGGAGTCCTACAATGAGCAGTTCTTC,TRBV2,TRBJ2-1,TRBD2,-
CASSPETSGSTDTQYF,TGTGCCAGCAGCCCAGAAACTAGCGGGAGCACAGATACGCAGTATTTT,TRBV4-2,TRBJ2-3,TRBD2,-
CASSWSLGNEQFF,TGTGCCAGCAGTTGGAGCCTCGGCAATGAGCAGTTCTTC,TRBV12-3/TRBV12-4,TRBJ2-1,-,few
CASSHVLVDEQFF,TGTGCCAGCAGCCACGTATTAGTCGATGAGCAGTTCTTC,TRBV14,TRBJ2-1,-,few
CASSSKAGHTDTQYF,TGTGCCAGCAGCTCGAAAGCGGGCCACACAGATACGCAGTATTTT,TRBV7-6,TRBJ2-3,-,many
CATGQNTEAFF,TGTGCCACCGGACAGAACACTGAAGCTTTCTTT,TRBV10-3,TRBJ1-1,-,few
CASMGTGFTGELFF,TGTGCCAGCATGGGGACAGGGTTCACCGGGGAGCTGTTTTTT,TRBV2,TRBJ2-2,TRBD1,few
CASSTLPGAEAFF,TGCGCCAGCAGCACCCTGCCCGGGGCTGAAGCTTTCTTT,TRBV5-1,TRBJ1-1,-,many
CASSPLANTEAFF,TGTGCCAGCTCACCATTAGCGAACACTGAAGCTTTCTTT,TRBV18,TRBJ1-1,-,-
CASSPEQGDQPQHF,TGTGCCAGCAGTCCCGAACAGGGAGATCAGCCCCAGCATTTT,TRBV28,TRBJ1-5,-,-
CAISERRAGSRTDTQYF,TGTGCCATCAGTGAGCGACGAGCGGGAAGTCGCACAGATACGCAGTATTTT,TRBV10-3,TRBJ2-3,TRBD2,few
CSAVPGTSGGNEQFF,TGCAGTGCCGTTCCTGGGACTAGCGGGGGCAATGAGCAGTTCTTC,TRBV20-1,TRBJ2-1,TRBD2,-
CASRTATGGRTEAFF,TGTGCCAGCAGAACCGCAACAGGGGGCCGCACTGAAGCTTTCTTT,TRBV25-1,TRBJ1-1,TRBD1,-
CSVAGLNSYNEQFF,TGCAGCGTGGCAGGACTCAACTCCTACAATGAGCAGTTCTTC,TRBV29-1,TRBJ2-1,-,-
CASSSTHLAAETQYF,TGTGCCAGCAGTTCCACTCACCTAGCGGCGGAGACCCAGTACTTC,TRBV12-3/TRBV12-4,TRBJ2-5,TRBD2,-
CASSRKIDPYNEQFF,TGTGCCAGCAGTCGGAAAATAGATCCCTACAATGAGCAGTTCTTC,TRBV28,TRBJ2-1,-,-
CASSLVDPYNEQFF,TGTGCCAGCAGCTTAGTCGACCCCTACAATGAGCAGTTCTTC,TRBV7-2,TRBJ2-1,-,-
CAWSSYRDRNEKLFF,TGTGCCTGGAGCAGTTACCGGGACAGGAATGAAAAACTGTTTTTT,TRBV30,TRBJ1-4,TRBD1,few
CSASGPGYGYTF,TGCAGTGCTAGCGGGCCAGGCTATGGCTACACCTTC,TRBV20-1,TRBJ1-2,-,-
CAINDWGLAGGGDTQYF,TGTGCCATCAACGACTGGGGACTAGCGGGAGGAGGAGATACGCAGTATTTT,TRBV10-3,TRBJ2-3,TRBD2,many
CASSFPDSPQETQYF,TGTGCCAGCAGTTTCCCCGACAGCCCTCAAGAGACCCAGTACTTC,TRBV12-3/TRBV12-4,TRBJ2-5,-,many
CASSLGDRATYGYTF,TGTGCCAGCAGCTTAGGGGACAGGGCGACCTATGGCTACACCTTC,TRBV7-2,TRBJ1-2,TRBD1,-
CASSFGGTGRDSPLHF,TGTGCCAGCAGCTTTGGGGGGACAGGGAGGGATTCACCCCTCCACTTT,TRBV7-9,TRBJ1-6,TRBD1,-
CSAPGIVSGGRYEQYF,TGCAGTGCCCCGGGGATCGTCAGCGGCGGGAGATACGAGCAGTACTTC,TRBV20-1,TRBJ2-7,TRBD2,few
CASTKGPKSPLAGGGTDTQYF,TGTGCCAGCACTAAAGGCCCCAAATCACCGCTAGCGGGAGGCGGCACAGATACGCAGTATTTT,TRBV11-2,TRBJ2-3,TRBD2,few
CASSAQGEETQYF,TGCGCCAGCAGCGCACAGGGGGAAGAGACCCAGTACTTC,TRBV5-1,TRBJ2-5,TRBD1,few
CASRLHGSGNTIYF,TGTGCCAGCAGATTACACGGGTCTGGAAACACCATATATTTT,TRBV12-3/TRBV12-4,TRBJ1-3,-,-
CASSPPWHLGTEAFF,TGTGCCAGCTCACCACCGTGGCACCTTGGGACTGAAGCTTTCTTT,TRBV18,TRBJ1-1,-,-
CASSPPTQGYGYTF,TGTGCCAGCTCACCACCGACACAGGGATATGGCTACACCTTC,TRBV18,TRBJ1-2,-,-
CSAATKTDTQYF,TGCAGTGCTGCGACAAAAACAGATACGCAGTATTTT,TRBV20-1,TRBJ2-3,-,few
CASSSSRGRLSSGANVLTF,TGTGCCAGCAGCTCCAGTAGGGGGCGTCTGTCCTCTGGGGCCAACGTCCTGACTTTC,TRBV7-8,TRBJ2-6,TRBD1,-
CASSLGGATGRVSYEQYF,TGTGCCAGCAGCCTTGGAGGGGCAACAGGGAGGGTCTCCTACGAGCAGTACTTC,TRBV6-1,TRBJ2-7,-,-
CASSLAGTAGFMNTEAFF,TGCGCCAGCAGCTTGGCCGGGACAGCAGGGTTCATGAACACTGAAGCTTTCTTT,TRBV5-1,TRBJ1-1,TRBD1,few
CASSSRGQYEQYF,TGTGCCAGCAGCTCCAGGGGACAGTACGAGCAGTACTTC,TRBV7-8,TRBJ2-7,TRBD1,few
CASSSAPDSDFSNQPQHF,TGTGCCAGCAGCTCCGCTCCCGACAGTGACTTTAGCAATCAGCCCCAGCATTTT,TRBV7-6,TRBJ1-5,-,-
CSAYGPKGTEAFF,TGCAGCGCCTACGGCCCAAAGGGCACTGAAGCTTTCTTT,TRBV29-1,TRBJ1-1,-,few
CASSQLIPRYRAENSPLHF,TGTGCCAGCAGCCAACTTATCCCTCGGTACAGGGCGGAAAATTCACCCCTCCACTTT,TRBV3-1,TRBJ1-6,-,few
CSARGPVESGSGDNEQFF,TGCAGTGCTAGAGGACCGGTAGAAAGCGGGAGTGGAGACAATGAGCAGTTCTTC,TRBV20-1,TRBJ2-1,TRBD2,-
CASRLATNEKLFF,TGTGCCAGCAGGTTGGCAACTAATGAAAAACTGTTTTTT,TRBV6-1,TRBJ1-4,-,-
CASSYGTRESYEQYF,TGTGCCAGCAGTTACGGAACTAGAGAGTCCTACGAGCAGTACTTC,TRBV6-5,TRBJ2-7,-,few
CASSYKLAGDNEQFF,TGTGCCAGCAGTTACAAACTAGCGGGAGACAATGAGCAGTTCTTC,TRBV6-5,TRBJ2-1,TRBD2,-
CASSPGQAANYGYTF,TGCGCCAGCAGCCCCGGACAGGCAGCTAACTATGGCTACACCTTC,TRBV5-1,TRBJ1-2,TRBD1,few
CASSPKGFGNQPQHF,TGTGCCAGCTCACCAAAGGGGTTTGGCAATCAGCCCCAGCATTTT,TRBV18,TRBJ1-5,-,-
CASTEATGGVAKNIQYF,TGTGCCAGCACCGAAGCAACCGGGGGCGTAGCCAAAAACATTCAGTACTTC,TRBV3-1,TRBJ2-4,-,-
CASSLEAPPGLAGEETQYF,TGTGCCAGCAGCTTGGAAGCTCCGCCGGGACTAGCGGGTGAGGAGACCCAGTACTTC,TRBV5-4,TRBJ2-5,TRBD2,-
CASSLGTGPSTGELFF,TGTGCCAGCAGCTTAGGTACAGGTCCCAGCACCGGGGAGCTGTTTTTT,TRBV7-9,TRBJ2-2,-,-
CASSTGTLTSETQYF,TGTGCCAGTAGTACCGGGACCCTCACTTCAGAGACCCAGTACTTC,TRBV19,TRBJ2-5,-,-
CAISPQAGGQPQHF,TGTGCCATCAGTCCTCAGGCGGGGGGTCAGCCCCAGCATTTT,TRBV10-3,TRBJ1-5,-,-
CASSQGGLASLTDTQYF,TGCGCCAGCAGCCAAGGGGGACTAGCGAGCCTCACAGATACGCAGTATTTT,TRBV4-3,TRBJ2-3,TRBD2,-